This section outlines one T cell receptor beta chain sequence together with its context. It has no known antigen specificity. Per-nucleotide qualities are absent, and no much larger clonotype sits a single base away. This entry is derived from a study of T cell responses to AZD1222 COVID-19 vaccine (dated by TCRdb to the early 2020s). Regarding the complete study: TCR sequencing was performed for about 240 trial participants, of whom roughly 200 were given two doses of AZD1222 and around 25 were given two doses of MenACWY control vaccine. Trial participants were enrolled by age into subgroups of 18-55, 56-69 and 70-plus years, and around 150, 29 and 61 TCR-sequenced participants, respectively, were included in these subgroups.

What the work shows at the level of the full study, not this receptor alone: No day 14 peak-response samples were available, so repertoires were characterized only after the peak T cell response. Conclusions about previously exposed vaccinees were limited because only a handful of AZD1222 recipients were SARS-CoV-2 seropositive at baseline. Participants were mostly white British, with more females than males. The authors suggested clonal diversity may have been underestimated. A significant rise in spike-specific TCR breadth and depth was observed after two AZD1222 doses relative to day 0 and relative to MenACWY recipients. In the small 56-69-year group, the increase in depth fell short of significance, most likely because of low power. The whole spike protein was spanned by vaccine-associated CD4 TCRs, and dominant responses were seen in regions 160-218 and 743-854. Reportedly, almost half of the unique spike-specific TCRs recognized epitopes lying outside the regions that are mutated in the B.1.351 and B.1.1.7 variants.

Taken from cysteine to phenylalanine, the CDR3 has 13 residues. Only CDR3 DNA remains: 39 bases, in frame from the first base. CDR1 and CDR2 are drawn from the germline V gene: SGHDT, YYEEEE. V is clipped by 0 bases and J by 8 bases, and the sequence between their germline boundaries is 11 bases long. The sample's time point, from its label and the paper: about 28 days (+/-7) after the second vaccine dose. AZD1222 recipients whose second dose came at about 4 weeks and those whose second dose came at about 12 weeks were combined into one group, since spike-specific TCR depth and breadth did not differ between the two schedules. Samples from vaccinated people were obtained from the UK trials COV001 and COV002, which included a single-blind randomized controlled phase 2/3 trial of AZD1222 (ChAdOx1 nCoV-19) in healthy adults. For TCRbeta chain sequencing, PBMC samples were collected from trial participants at day 0 and at day 28 after the second dose.

The CDR3 regions of human TCRbeta chains were analyzed by immunosequencing. From the authors' description of their analysis: TCRs in the repertoires were compared against a reference library of SARS-CoV-2-specific TCRs that had been generated with the MIRA antigen-specificity platform. Breadth meant the fraction of unique TCRs that were SARS-CoV-2-associated, whereas depth meant the fraction of total T cells that were SARS-CoV-2-associated. Using the MIRA data, each spike-specific TCR was mapped to the spike region that the TCR reacts to and placed in a CD4 or CD8 class. Log10-transformed breadth and depth values were compared by one-way ANOVA with Sidak's multiple comparisons tests. The source is immuneACCESS, and TCRdb retained only in-frame sequences with V and J called. Part of the clones is not carried over; for the studies checked, unresolved V genes explain less than half of this, and the remainder is unexplained. From that table come the V and J calls and clone size; the DNA was used to work out D and trimming. Present in this sample are approximately 150,000 clones, 85% to 90% of which were seen just once. The ten biggest clones cover less than 6% of the sample.

Rearrangement joined TRBV5-6 to TRBJ1-2; the D gene lacks a confident call. This sequence was found in an adult who received the AZD1222 COVID-19 vaccine. Here the sequenced sample was peripheral blood, taken 28 days after the second AZD1222 dose. The CDR3 corresponds to CASSLAVPLGYTF. Here is the DNA: TGTGCCAGCAGCTTGGCCGTTCCGTTGGGCTACACCTTC. Extended through the reference TRBV5-6 and TRBJ1-2 proteins, this CDR3 yields the full variable domain: DAGVTQSPTHLIKTRGQQVTLRCSPKSGHDTVSWYQQALGQGPQFIFQYYEEEERQRGNFPDRFSGHQFPNYSSELNVNALLLGDSALYLCASSLAVPLGYTFGSGTRLTVV.